The entry below gives a single T cell receptor beta chain sequence along with its context. Its antigen remains unidentified. Using its own MiXCR run on the 5' RACE reads, TCRdb lists one record per CDR3 protein. The sample shows hundreds of thousands of distinct CDR3 sequences, about 7.6% of them seen only once. This record belongs to a study of identical twins. Findings and caveats of the study: The study found weaker excess twin sharing in beta out-of-frame sequences.

The CDR3 is 15 amino acids. J lost 2 bases, V lost 8 bases, and 10 bases had no gene match. This sample also belongs to another study, concerning yellow fever vaccine responses in identical twins. According to that study: Twins' vaccine T cell responses reportedly seemed partly convergent and partly personalized.

The chain carries TRBV12-3 or TRBV12-4 and TRBJ2-7; 9 nucleotides match TRBD2. This sequence was found in a woman under 30 in good health. Sequencing used PBMCs. CDR3 DNA: TGTGCCAGCGCCACCAGGCGGGAGGGCACCTACGAGCAGTACTTC. Translating it yields CASATRREGTYEQYF.